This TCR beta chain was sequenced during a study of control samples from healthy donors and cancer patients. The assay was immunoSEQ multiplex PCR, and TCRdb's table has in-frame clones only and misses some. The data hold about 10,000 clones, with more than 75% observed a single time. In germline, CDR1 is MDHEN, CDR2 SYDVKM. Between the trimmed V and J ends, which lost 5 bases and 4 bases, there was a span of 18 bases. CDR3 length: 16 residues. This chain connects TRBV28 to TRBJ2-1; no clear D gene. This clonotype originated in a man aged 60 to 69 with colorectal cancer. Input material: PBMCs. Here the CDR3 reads CASSPLRPIRYNEQFF. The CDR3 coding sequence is TGTGCCAGCAGTCCCCTTCGTCCTATTCGGTACAATGAGCAGTTCTTC. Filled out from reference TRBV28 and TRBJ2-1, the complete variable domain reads DVKVTQSSRYLVKRTGEKVFLECVQDMDHENMFWYRQDPGLGLRLIYFSYDVKMKEKGDIPEGYSVSREKKERFSLILESASTNQTSMYLCASSPLRPIRYNEQFFGPGTRLTVL.